The 2 T cell receptor beta chains below all came from one sample that was sequenced in a study of OX40 agonist ivuxolimab in advanced cancers. The library was obtained by the immunoSEQ multiplex PCR assay. Drawn from immuneACCESS, this table holds only the in-frame rearrangements with V and J called that TCRdb kept. Clones are partly lost; checked studies trace under half to an unresolved V gene and leave the rest unexplained. In this sample the table shows approximately 71,000 clones, approximately 94% of which occur a single time. Of the sample, about 15% falls within the top ten clones. The material was CD4+ or CD8+ T cells sorted from blood, obtained in a trial of the OX40 agonist ivuxolimab. The receptor source for this set is an adult with an advanced solid tumor such as melanoma, head and neck, liver or kidney cancer.

V and J are TRBV27 and TRBJ2-7; D remains unclear. The germline V gene encodes CDR1 MNHEY and CDR2 SMNVEV (reference sequence). V was pared by 2 bases and J by 4 bases, with 3 bases between. CDR3 length: 11 residues. In DNA form, the CDR3 reads TGTGCCAGCAGTTTAAGGTACGAGCAGTACTTC. The encoded protein is CASSLRYEQYF.

This chain uses TRBV27 with TRBJ2-7, with TRBD2 matching over 11 bases. From germline, CDR1 is MNHEY and CDR2 SMNVEV (reference sequence). CDR3 length: 16 amino acids. The trim removed 3 bases at V and 3 bases at J, leaving 7 bases unmatched. The CDR3 DNA is TGTGCCAGCAGTTTGGCTAGCGGGGGGCGAAGCTACGAGCAGTACTTC. Translation gives CASSLASGGRSYEQYF.